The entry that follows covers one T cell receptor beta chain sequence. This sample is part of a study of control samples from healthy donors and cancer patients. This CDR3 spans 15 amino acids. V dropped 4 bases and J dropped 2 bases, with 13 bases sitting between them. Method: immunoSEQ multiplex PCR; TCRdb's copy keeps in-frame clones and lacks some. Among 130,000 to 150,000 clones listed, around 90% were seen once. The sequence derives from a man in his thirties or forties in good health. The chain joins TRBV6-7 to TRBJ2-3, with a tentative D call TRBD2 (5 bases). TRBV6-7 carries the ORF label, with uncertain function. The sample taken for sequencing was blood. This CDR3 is CASSSTLSDTDTQYF. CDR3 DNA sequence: TGTGCCAGCAGTTCAACTCTTAGCGACACAGATACGCAGTATTTT.